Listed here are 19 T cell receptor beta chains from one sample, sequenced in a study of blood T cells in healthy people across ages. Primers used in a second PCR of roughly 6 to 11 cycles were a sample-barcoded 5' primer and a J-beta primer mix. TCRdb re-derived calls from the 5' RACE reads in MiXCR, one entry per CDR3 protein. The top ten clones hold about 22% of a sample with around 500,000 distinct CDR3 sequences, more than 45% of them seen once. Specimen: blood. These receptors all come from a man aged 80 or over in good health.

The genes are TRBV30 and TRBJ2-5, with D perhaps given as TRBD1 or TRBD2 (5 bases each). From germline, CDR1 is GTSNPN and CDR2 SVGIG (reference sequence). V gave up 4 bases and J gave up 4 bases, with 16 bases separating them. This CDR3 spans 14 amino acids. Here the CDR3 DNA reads TGTGCCTGGACCTCGACTCCGAGGGGAGAGACCCAGTACTTC. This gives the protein CAWTSTPRGETQYF.

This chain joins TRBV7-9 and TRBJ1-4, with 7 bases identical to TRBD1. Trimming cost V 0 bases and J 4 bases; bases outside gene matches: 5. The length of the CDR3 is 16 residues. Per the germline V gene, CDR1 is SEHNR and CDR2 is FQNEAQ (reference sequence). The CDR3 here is CASSLATGAYNEKLFF. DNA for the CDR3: TGTGCCAGCAGCTTAGCCACAGGGGCTTATAATGAAAAACTGTTTTTT.

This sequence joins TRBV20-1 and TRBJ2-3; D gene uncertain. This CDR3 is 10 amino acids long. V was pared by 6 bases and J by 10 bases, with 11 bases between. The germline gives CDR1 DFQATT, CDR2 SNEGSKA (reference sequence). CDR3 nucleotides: TGCAGTGCGTTTAGGGATGCGCAGTATTTT. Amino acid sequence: CSAFRDAQYF.

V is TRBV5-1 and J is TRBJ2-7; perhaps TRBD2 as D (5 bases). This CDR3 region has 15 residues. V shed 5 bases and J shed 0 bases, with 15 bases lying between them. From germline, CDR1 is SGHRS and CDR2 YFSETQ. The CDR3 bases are TGCGCCAGCAGGCCTCTAGCCGAAACCTCCTACGAGCAGTACTTC. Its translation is CASRPLAETSYEQYF.

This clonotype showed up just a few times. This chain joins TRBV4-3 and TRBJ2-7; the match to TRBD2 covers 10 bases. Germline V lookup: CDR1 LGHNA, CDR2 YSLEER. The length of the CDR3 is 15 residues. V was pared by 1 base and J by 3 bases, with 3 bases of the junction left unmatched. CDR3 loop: CASSQVSSGGYEQYF. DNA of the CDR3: TGCGCCAGCAGCCAAGTGTCTAGCGGGGGCTACGAGCAGTACTTC.

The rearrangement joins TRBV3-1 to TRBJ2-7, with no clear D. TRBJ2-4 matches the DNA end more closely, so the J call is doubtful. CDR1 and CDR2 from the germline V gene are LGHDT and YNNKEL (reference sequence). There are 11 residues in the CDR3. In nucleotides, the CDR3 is TGTGCCAGCAGCCGTTCAGACATTCAGTACTTC. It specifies CASSRSDIQYF.

The CDR3 loop is CASRQDRTVSYEQYF. Here the CDR3 DNA reads TGTGCCAGCAGGCAGGACAGGACCGTTTCCTACGAGCAGTACTTC. V and J are TRBV25-1 and TRBJ2-7; 7 bases are shared with TRBD1. V shed 6 bases and J 1 base; nucleotides not matched to a gene: 9. CDR1 and CDR2 from the germline V gene are MGHDK and SYGVNS. This CDR3 is 15 amino acids long.

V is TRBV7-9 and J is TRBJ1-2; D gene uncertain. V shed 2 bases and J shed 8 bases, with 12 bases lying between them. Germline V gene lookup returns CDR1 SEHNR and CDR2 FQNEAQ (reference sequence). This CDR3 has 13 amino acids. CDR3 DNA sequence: TGTGCCAGCAGCTTACTATGGACCGAAGGCTACACCTTC. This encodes CASSLLWTEGYTF.

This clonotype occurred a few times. In DNA form, the CDR3 reads TGTGCCATCAGTGATAAAGCTAAGGGGGCCACAGATACGCAGTATTTT. Encoded protein: CAISDKAKGATDTQYF. The chain carries TRBV10-3 and TRBJ2-3; TRBD1 aligns across 7 bases. The CDR3 has 16 residues. Germline CDR1 ENHRY, CDR2 SYGVKD. The ends lost 3 bases at V and 2 bases at J; junction bases unmatched: 8.

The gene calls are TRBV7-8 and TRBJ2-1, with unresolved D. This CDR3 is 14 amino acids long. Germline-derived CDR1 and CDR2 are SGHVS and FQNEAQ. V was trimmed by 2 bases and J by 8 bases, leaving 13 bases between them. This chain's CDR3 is CASSLILGMDEQFF. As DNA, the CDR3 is TGTGCCAGCAGCTTAATTCTAGGAATGGATGAGCAGTTCTTC.

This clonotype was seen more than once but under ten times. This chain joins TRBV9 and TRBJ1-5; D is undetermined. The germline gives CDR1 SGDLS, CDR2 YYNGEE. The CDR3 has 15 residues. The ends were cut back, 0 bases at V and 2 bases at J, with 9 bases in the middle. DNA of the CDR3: TGTGCCAGCAGCGTAGGTCCAGGACGCAATCAGCCCCAGCATTTT. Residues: CASSVGPGRNQPQHF.

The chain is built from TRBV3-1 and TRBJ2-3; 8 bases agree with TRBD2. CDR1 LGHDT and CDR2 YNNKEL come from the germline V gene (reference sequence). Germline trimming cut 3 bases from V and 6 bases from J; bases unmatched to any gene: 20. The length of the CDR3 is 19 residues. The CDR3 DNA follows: TGTGCCAGCAGCCACTATACATACGGGACTAGTTCCCCACCGGATACGCAGTATTTT. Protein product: CASSHYTYGTSSPPDTQYF.

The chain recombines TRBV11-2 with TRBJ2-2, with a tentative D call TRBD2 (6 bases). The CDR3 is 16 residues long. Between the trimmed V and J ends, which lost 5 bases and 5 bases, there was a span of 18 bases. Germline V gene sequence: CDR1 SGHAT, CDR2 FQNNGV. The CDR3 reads CASSPSGRGKTGELFF. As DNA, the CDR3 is TGTGCCAGCAGCCCATCGGGGCGGGGCAAGACCGGGGAGCTGTTTTTT.

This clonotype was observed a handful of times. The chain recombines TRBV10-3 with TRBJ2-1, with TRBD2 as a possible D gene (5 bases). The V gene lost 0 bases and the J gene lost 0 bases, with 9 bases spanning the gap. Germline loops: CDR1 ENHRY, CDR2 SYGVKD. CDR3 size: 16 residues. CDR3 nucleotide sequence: TGTGCCATCAGTGAGTCGTCGGGGATCTCCTACAATGAGCAGTTCTTC. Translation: CAISESSGISYNEQFF.

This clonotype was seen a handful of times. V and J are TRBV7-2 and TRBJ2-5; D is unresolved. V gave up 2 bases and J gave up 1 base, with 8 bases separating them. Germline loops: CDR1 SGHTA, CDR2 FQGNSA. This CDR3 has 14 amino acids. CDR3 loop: CASSLSVLQETQYF. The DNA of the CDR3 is TGTGCCAGCAGCTTATCGGTCCTCCAAGAGACCCAGTACTTC.

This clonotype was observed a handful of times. The CDR3: CASSAAELRGEQFF. The CDR3 DNA reads as TGTGCCAGCAGTGCGGCAGAACTAAGGGGTGAGCAGTTCTTC. V usage is TRBV6-5 and J usage is TRBJ2-1, with a tentative D call TRBD1 (5 bases). The CDR3 contains 14 residues. Germline CDR1 reads MNHEY; CDR2 reads SVGAGI. With 5 bases removed from V and 9 bases from J, the gap between germline ends came to 17 bases.

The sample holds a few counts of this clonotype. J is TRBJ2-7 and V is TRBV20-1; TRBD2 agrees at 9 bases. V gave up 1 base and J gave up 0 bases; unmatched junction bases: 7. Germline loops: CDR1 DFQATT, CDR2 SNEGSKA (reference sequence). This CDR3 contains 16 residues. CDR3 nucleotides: TGCAGTGCTAGAGCTTATGGGCGGGGGGGCTCCTACGAGCAGTACTTC. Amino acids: CSARAYGRGGSYEQYF.

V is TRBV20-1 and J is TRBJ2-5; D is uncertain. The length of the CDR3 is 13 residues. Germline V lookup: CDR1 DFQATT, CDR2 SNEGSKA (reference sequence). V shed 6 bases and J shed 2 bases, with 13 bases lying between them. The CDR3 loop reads CSAPPGPQETQYF. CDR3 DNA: TGCAGTGCCCCTCCCGGACCTCAAGAGACCCAGTACTTC.

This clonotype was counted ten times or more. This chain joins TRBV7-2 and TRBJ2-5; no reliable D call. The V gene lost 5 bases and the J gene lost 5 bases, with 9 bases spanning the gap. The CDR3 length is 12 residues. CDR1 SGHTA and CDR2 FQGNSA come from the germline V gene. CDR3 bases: TGTGCCAGCAGCCTTCGCAGGGAGACCCAGTACTTC. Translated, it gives CASSLRRETQYF.